These 22 T cell receptor beta chains originate from one sample sequenced in a study of T cells in localized non-small cell lung cancer (dated by TCRdb to 2018 to 2021). The method was the immunoSEQ multiplex PCR assay. TCRdb limited this immuneACCESS table to in-frame rearrangements with V and J called. A share of clones is missing; checked studies link under half to unresolved V genes, and the rest is unexplained. The sample data list approximately 10,000 clones, and approximately 91% of these were observed just once. In total, the top ten clones hold about an eighth of the sample. Sequenced here: peripheral blood, sampled before any cancer treatment. These TCRs come from a male donor at least 60 years old with stage III lung adenocarcinoma.

This chain uses TRBV27 with TRBJ1-1; 7 nucleotides match TRBD1. Germline values: CDR1 MNHEY, CDR2 SMNVEV (reference sequence). Unmatched junction bases numbered 14, after V lost 3 bases and J lost 10 bases. This CDR3 is built from 15 residues. The CDR3 sequence: CASSLRGRERMGAFF. CDR3 bases: TGTGCCAGCAGTTTGAGGGGGCGGGAGAGAATGGGAGCTTTCTTT.

The V call is TRBV18, the J call TRBJ2-3; a weak D match, TRBD2 (6 bases). The CDR3 extends over 16 amino acids. Germline-derived CDR1 and CDR2 are KGHSH and LQKENI. Trimming cost V 5 bases and J 0 bases, with 15 bases left between them. The DNA for the CDR3 is TGTGCCAGCTCATCTTTCGGGACTGCTAGCACAGATACGCAGTATTTT. It yields the protein CASSSFGTASTDTQYF.

The CDR3 DNA reads TGTGCCAGCAGTGAAGAGGATTGGACTGAAGCTTTCTTT. It yields the protein CASSEEDWTEAFF. This chain connects TRBV6-1 to TRBJ1-1; D not certain. Trimming removed 1 base at V and 5 bases at J, with 8 bases between. CDR3 length equals 13 residues. Germline values: CDR1 MNHNS, CDR2 SASEGT.

The rearrangement links TRBV28 to TRBJ1-2, with D possibly matching TRBD1 (6 bases). The CDR3 loop spans 13 amino acids. CDR1 is MDHEN and CDR2 is SYDVKM in the germline V gene. The germline V and J ends were trimmed by 10 bases and 4 bases, with 16 bases remaining between them. The CDR3 is CAILRDTGYGYTF. For the CDR3, the DNA is TGTGCCATCCTACGGGACACCGGCTATGGCTACACCTTC.

The chain joins TRBV5-1 to TRBJ1-1; D is ambiguous. Trimming cost V 0 bases and J 2 bases, with 5 bases left between them. The CDR3 sequence is 13 residues long. CDR1 SGHRS and CDR2 YFSETQ come from the germline V gene. CDR3 residues: CASSLVSNTEAFF. Here the CDR3 DNA reads TGCGCCAGCAGCTTGGTGAGTAACACTGAAGCTTTCTTT.

This clone has just a few counts. The rearrangement joins TRBV5-1 to TRBJ2-3; D is unclear. CDR1 is SGHRS, CDR2 YFSETQ, per germline. V was clipped by 5 bases and J by 5 bases, with 12 bases between them. There are 13 residues in the CDR3. CDR3 DNA sequence: TGCGCCAGCAGTGAGAATGCCGGAGATACGCAGTATTTT. Its translation is CASSENAGDTQYF.

The V call is TRBV28, the J call TRBJ2-5, with 14 bases lining up with TRBD2. This CDR3 is built from 17 residues. V shed 6 bases and J 6 bases; nucleotides not matched to a gene: 12. Germline V gives CDR1 MDHEN, CDR2 SYDVKM. CDR3 in amino acids: CASSPPLTSGRDKTQYF. In DNA form, the CDR3 reads TGTGCCAGCAGCCCTCCCCTGACTAGCGGGAGGGATAAGACCCAGTACTTC.

The chain is built from TRBV27 and TRBJ2-7, with D perhaps matching TRBD2 (6 bases). Trimming cost V 5 bases and J 0 bases, with 14 bases left between them. CDR3 length: 15 residues. Germline V CDR1 and CDR2: MNHEY, SMNVEV (reference sequence). The CDR3 spells CASSLDYFSSYEQYF. CDR3 DNA: TGTGCCAGCAGTCTGGACTATTTCAGCTCCTACGAGCAGTACTTC.

This clone appeared a single time. CDR3 in DNA: TGTGCCAGCAGCCCGGGGGGCGGAGCTAGCACAGATACGCAGTATTTT. This gives the protein CASSPGGGASTDTQYF. V is TRBV5-5 and J is TRBJ2-3, with TRBD2 as a possible D gene (7 bases). CDR1 and CDR2 (germline): SGHKS, YYEKEE (reference sequence). V was shortened by 4 bases and J by 0 bases, with 15 bases between the two germline ends. The CDR3 spans 16 residues.

V gene TRBV5-8 combines with J gene TRBJ2-5; D is ambiguous. V shed 1 base and J shed 0 bases, with 10 bases lying between them. Germline lookup yields CDR1 SGHTS and CDR2 YDEGEE. This CDR3 comprises 15 residues. The CDR3, as DNA: TGTGCCAGCAGCTTGAAAGGTTGGGACCAAGAGACCCAGTACTTC. As protein: CASSLKGWDQETQYF. The whole variable domain, filled in from reference TRBV5-8 and TRBJ2-5, reads EAGVTQSPTHLIKTRGQQATLRCSPISGHTSVYWYQQALGLGLQFLLWYDEGEERNRGNFPPRFSGRQFPNYSSELNVNALELEDSALYLCASSLKGWDQETQYFGPGTRLLVL.

The chain employs TRBV2 and TRBJ2-5, with TRBD2 identical over 9 bases. The CDR3 runs to 15 residues. Germline CDR1 and CDR2: SNHLY and FYNNEI. The V and J ends lost 7 bases and 6 bases, in that order; junction bases with no gene match: 12. The CDR3 loop is CASTTSPSGTQTQYF. As DNA, the CDR3 is TGTGCCAGCACCACTTCCCCTAGCGGGACACAGACCCAGTACTTC.

The chain carries TRBV15 and TRBJ2-7; TRBD1 matches 8 bases. Per the germline V gene, CDR1 is LNHNV and CDR2 is YYDKDF (reference sequence). The junction had 6 bases not matched to a gene; V was cut back by 5 bases and J by 6 bases. The CDR3 is 13 residues long. The CDR3 bases are TGTGCCACCAGCGGGAGAGACAGGGGCGAGCAGTACTTC. Translation: CATSGRDRGEQYF.

The rearrangement links TRBV9 to TRBJ2-1; possible D gene TRBD1, 5 bases. Germline CDR1 and CDR2: SGDLS and YYNGEE. The CDR3 is 15 residues long. Trimming stripped 0 bases from V and 10 bases from J, with 17 bases between. The CDR3 nucleotides are TGTGCCAGCAGCGTAGAGGTAGCTGGGGCGTGGGAGCAGTTCTTC. This codes for CASSVEVAGAWEQFF.

This sequence joins TRBV5-1 and TRBJ2-1; 8 nucleotides match TRBD2. CDR3 length: 15 amino acids. The V segment lost 0 bases and the J segment 10 bases; nucleotides outside the gene matches: 9. Germline V CDR1 and CDR2: SGHRS, YFSETQ. The CDR3 is CASSLVAGQGREQFF. The CDR3 DNA follows: TGCGCCAGCAGCTTGGTAGCGGGGCAGGGACGAGAGCAGTTCTTC.

The J gene is TRBJ2-7, the V gene TRBV7-8; D gene unclear. Per the germline V gene, CDR1 is SGHVS and CDR2 is FQNEAQ. CDR3 size: 14 residues. Trimming pared 3 bases from V and 3 bases from J, leaving 12 bases between. The DNA of the CDR3 is TGTGCCAGCAGCTTTCTCTGGCAGAACTACGAGCAGTACTTC. It codes for CASSFLWQNYEQYF.

This chain links TRBV7-8 with TRBJ2-2; D is possibly TRBD2 (5 bases). V shed 7 bases and J shed 3 bases, with 12 bases lying between them. Germline-derived CDR1 and CDR2 are SGHVS and FQNEAQ. The CDR3 spans 14 residues. In DNA, the CDR3 is TGTGCCAGCAACTCTAGGGAGTACACCGGGGAGCTGTTTTTT. Its translation is CASNSREYTGELFF.

This chain links TRBV6-1 with TRBJ1-2; D is ambiguous. V was trimmed by 1 base and J by 8 bases, leaving 8 bases between them. In germline, CDR1 is MNHNS, CDR2 SASEGT. The length of the CDR3 is 12 residues. The CDR3 reads CASSEGIKGYTF. The CDR3 DNA follows: TGTGCCAGCAGTGAAGGGATCAAAGGCTACACCTTC.

The chain carries TRBV21-1 and TRBJ1-6; the listed D gene, TRBD1, was not tested against the DNA. TRBV21-1 is labeled a pseudogene. This CDR3 has 14 amino acids. The CDR3 nucleotides are TGTGCCAGCAGCAGAGACAGGGTAAGTTCACCCCTCCACTTT. Translated, it gives CASSRDRVSSPLHF.

The chain carries TRBV7-2 and TRBJ2-1; 9 bases map to TRBD2. Germline V CDR1 and CDR2: SGHTA, FQGNSA. V lost 5 bases and J lost 7; bases outside the gene matches: 9. CDR3 length equals 15 residues. DNA of the CDR3: TGTGCCAGCAGCGTTAGCGGGAGTGGTGGGAATGAGCAGTTCTTC. It is translated as CASSVSGSGGNEQFF.

V gene TRBV30 combines with J gene TRBJ1-5; no definite D call. Germline V CDR1 and CDR2: GTSNPN, SVGIG (reference sequence). This CDR3 spans 15 amino acids. V was cut by 1 base and J by 2 bases, with 12 bases left in between. CDR3 region: CAWSGGSPGNQPQHF. The CDR3 DNA sequence: TGTGCCTGGAGTGGGGGAAGCCCAGGCAATCAGCCCCAGCATTTT. Together with reference TRBV30 and TRBJ1-5, the CDR3 gives the full variable domain: SQTIHQWPATLVQPVGSPLSLECTVEGTSNPNLYWYRQAAGRGLQLLFYSVGIGQISSEVPQNLSASRPQDRQFILSSKKLLLSDSGFYLCAWSGGSPGNQPQHFGDGTRLSIL.

This clone was counted a few times. V gene TRBV6-5 combines with J gene TRBJ1-3; no clear D. CDR1 and CDR2 from the germline V gene are MNHEY and SVGAGI. V was cut by 0 bases and J by 0 bases, with 9 bases left in between. This CDR3 has 16 amino acids. CDR3 sequence reads: CASSYSRSSSGNTIYF. In DNA, the CDR3 is TGTGCCAGCAGTTACTCGAGATCGAGCTCTGGAAACACCATATATTTT.

V is TRBV2 and J is TRBJ2-5, with D perhaps assigned TRBD1 or TRBD2 (5 bases each). The CDR3 runs to 14 residues. The germline V and J ends were trimmed by 7 bases and 2 bases, with 14 bases remaining between them. CDR1 and CDR2 (germline): SNHLY, FYNNEI. CDR3 in DNA: TGTGCCAGCAACGGGGCAGGGTCGCAAGAGACCCAGTACTTC. Its protein is CASNGAGSQETQYF.